This TCR beta chain was sequenced for a study of response to subunit inactivated influenza vaccine. TCRdb re-called the RT-PCR reads through MiXCR, storing one row per CDR3 protein. The repertoire consists of around 300,000 distinct CDR3 sequences, with approximately 21% occurring once and the leading ten covering over 9%. This clonotype was observed a few times. Its antigen remains unidentified. Study-level results: Each seasonal influenza vaccination recruits few new T cells, the authors suggested.

This CDR3 has 16 residues. V lost 0 bases and J lost 1; bases outside the gene matches: 3. In germline, CDR1 is SGHDT, CDR2 YYEEEE. The receptor was derived from a man between 50 and 75 years old who received an inactivated influenza vaccine. Sequences were derived from PBMCs from blood, sampled 21 months after vaccination. This chain joins TRBV5-6 and TRBJ2-3; TRBD1 matches at 9 bases. Written as DNA, the CDR3 is TGTGCCAGCAGCTTGGCAAGGACAGGGGGCACAGATACGCAGTATTTT. This translates into CASSLARTGGTDTQYF.